Included here is one T cell receptor (beta chain) sequence, with context. This record belongs to a study of blood T cell repertoires in COVID-19. Study overall: Collection of acute and convalescent COVID-19 samples took place in the United States, Italy and Spain. In each case, the material was cDNA or gDNA derived from T cells, B-cell-depleted T cells, or PBMCs.

In Seattle, patients joined the study during active infection and were tracked longitudinally. Under the authors' procedure: Reference gene primer amplification gave nucleated cell count estimates. Some clones are missing from TCRdb's copy, which holds only in-frame ones; the method was immunoSEQ multiplex PCR. The V and J calls and clone size come from that table; D and trimming were worked out from the DNA. Of 200,000 or so clones in the sample, approximately 90% are singletons; the top ten hold about 0.8%. Trimming left V 2 bases short and J 6 bases short, with 7 bases between. The CDR3 has 13 amino acids. In germline, CDR1 is MNHEY, CDR2 SMNVEV (reference sequence).

Input material: peripheral blood. The rearrangement links TRBV27 to TRBJ2-2, with D possibly TRBD1 on 5 matching bases. This TCR was recovered from a man aged 55 to 70 with COVID-19, enrolled during active disease. CDR3 nucleotide sequence: TGTGCCAGCAGTTTAGTGGGGCCCGGGGAGCTGTTTTTT. Translated, it gives CASSLVGPGELFF.